This TCR beta chain emerged from a study of blood T cell repertoires in COVID-19. About the study: The origin of the acute and convalescent COVID-19 samples was the United States, Italy and Spain. Sources were T cells, B-cell-depleted T cells, or PBMCs; the material itself was cDNA or gDNA.

As originally analysed: Estimates of nucleated cell counts were drawn from the amplification of reference gene primers. The data were produced by immunoSEQ multiplex PCR, yet TCRdb's version contains in-frame clones alone and is incomplete. That table furnishes V, J and clone size, whereas the DNA furnished D and trimming. This table has more than 85,000 clones, about nine tenths appearing once. Trimming took 5 bases from V and 8 from J, leaving 15 bases between them. The length of the CDR3 is 13 residues. Germline CDR1 reads SGHVS; CDR2 reads FNYEAQ. The sample comprised peripheral blood. This clonotype originated in a man between 65 and 79 years old with acute or convalescent COVID-19. The chain employs TRBV7-6 and TRBJ1-2, with D tentatively TRBD1 (5 bases). The CDR3 DNA reads as TGTGCCAGCAGCCCCCGGGGGGGGTCAGGCTACACCTTC. Encoded protein: CASSPRGGSGYTF. Drawing the rest from reference TRBV7-6 and TRBJ1-2, the complete variable domain is GAGVSQSPRYKVTKRGQDVALRCDPISGHVSLYWYRQALGQGPEFLTYFNYEAQQDKSGLPNDRFSAERPEGSISTLTIQRTEQRDSAMYRCASSPRGGSGYTFGSGTRLTVV.